This T cell receptor (beta chain) was found in a study of blood T cells in healthy people across ages. General study points: While age rose, TCR beta diversity per million T cells dropped in a roughly linear way. It was found that TCR beta diversity correlated strongly with the percentage of naive T cells.

This clonotype was seen just once. Its antigen is undetermined. A minimum of 5 micrograms of total RNA was extracted per sample. For the second PCR, which ran for 7 to 11 cycles, a sample-barcoded 5' primer and a J-beta primer mix were used. Tagging of each cDNA molecule was performed by a template-switch adaptor with 12 random nucleotides. TCRdb re-called the 5' RACE reads through MiXCR, storing one row per CDR3 protein. The sample has approximately 800,000 distinct CDR3 sequences, roughly three fifths seen once. This CDR3 contains 15 residues. Germline trimming cut 5 bases from V and 7 bases from J; bases unmatched to any gene: 15. Germline lookup yields CDR1 DFQATT and CDR2 SNEGSKA (reference sequence).

The chain carries TRBV20-1 and TRBJ2-3, with 7 bases fitting TRBD2. The TCR sequence derives from a man aged 40-50 years in good health. The sample taken for sequencing was blood. The CDR3 region is CSAPGFQEAGYTQYF. As DNA, the CDR3 is TGCAGTGCTCCCGGTTTCCAGGAAGCGGGATATACGCAGTATTTT.